The next 28 T cell receptor beta chains were all read from a single sample in a study of blood T cell repertoires in acute mononucleosis (dated by TCRdb to about 2020). What the study reported, not specific to this receptor: Both chains seemed to play a part in GLC-BM selection, with public TCRbeta motifs on BV14-BJ2 and BV20-BJ1 appearing together with a TCRalpha motif on AV5-AJ31.

Sample time point, as interpreted from the label and publication: acute infectious mononucleosis, at clinical presentation within 2 weeks of symptom onset (visit 1). Receptors were amplified or captured by the immunoSEQ multiplex PCR assay. TCRdb took this table from immuneACCESS and kept in-frame rearrangements with V and J called. Such tables lack part of the clones; where checked against another copy, unresolved V genes explain under half of the gap, and the rest is unexplained. The table for this sample lists roughly 2,300 clones; 55% to 80% of them were counted only once. About 47% of the sample belongs to the ten largest clones. The specimen was EBV GLC epitope tetramer+ CD8+ T cells sorted from PBMCs, collected during acute infectious mononucleosis. This specimen's cell subset or site label, interpreted: CD8 T cells binding tetramer with EBV BMLF1 280-288 peptide (GLC-BM). These receptors were taken from a woman aged 18-29 years with infectious mononucleosis caused by EBV.

For this clone: Other DNA sequences in this sample translate to the same CDR3. V and J are TRBV14 and TRBJ2-5, with 8 nucleotides matching TRBD2. The CDR3 has 12 amino acids. Germline V gives CDR1 SGHDN, CDR2 FVKESK. V was clipped by 2 bases and J by 12 bases; unmatched bases: 5. CDR3 nucleotides: TGTGCCAGCAGCCAATCCCCGGGGGGGAAGTACTTC. This gives the protein CASSQSPGGKYF.

With regard to this clone: A far larger clone is a single base away, which makes a read error likely. CDR3 region: CASSQSWEGSGLFSVNNEQFF. Written as DNA, the CDR3 is TGTGCCAGCAGTCAATCGTGGGAGGGGAGCGGGTTATTTTCCGTTAACAATGAGCAGTTCTTC. This chain joins TRBV4-2 and TRBJ2-1, with 7 bases matching TRBD2. Germline CDR1 reads LGHNA; CDR2 reads YNFKEQ. The CDR3 consists of 21 residues. Unmatched junction bases numbered 28, after V lost 6 bases and J lost 5 bases.

In this sample, this clone turned up once. With a far larger clone one base away, a read error is the likely cause. V and J are TRBV4-1 and TRBJ2-7, with a possible D match to TRBD1 (5 bases). The ends were cut back, 7 bases at V and 5 bases at J, with 18 bases in the middle. The CDR3 totals 14 residues. CDR1 is MGHRA, CDR2 YSYEKL, per germline. The CDR3 spells CASNPRQGGDEQYF. DNA of the CDR3: TGCGCCAGCAACCCCCGGCAGGGTGGCGACGAGCAGTACTTC.

In the case of this clone: The CDR3 carries no conserved terminal phenylalanine or tryptophan, so it likely arises from a read error. The DNA is left out, because the CDR3 cannot be placed on it with certainty; the CDR3 is given as TCRdb lists it. The genes are TRBV7-4 and TRBJ2-3; no DNA check was done on the table's D call, TRBD1. The CDR3 has 10 amino acids, counting both end residues. CDR1 and CDR2 from the germline V gene are SGHVT and SQSDAQ. CDR3 residues: CASSLPRDTL.

This clone came up a few times. A far larger clone is one base from this, pointing to a likely read error. The DNA for the CDR3 is TGTGCCAGCAGCCAATCTCGCGGCGGTACGCAGTATTTT. As protein: CASSQSRGGTQYF. The genes are TRBV14 and TRBJ2-3; D is unclear. In germline, CDR1 is SGHDN, CDR2 FVKESK. The CDR3 is 13 residues long. V dropped 2 bases and J dropped 8 bases, with 11 bases sitting between them.

A word on this clone: This is likely an artifact of a read error, given a far larger clone one base away. The V and J genes are TRBV29-1 and TRBJ1-2, with TRBD1 matching 10 bases. The CDR3 extends over 15 amino acids. The germline V gene has CDR1 SQVTM and CDR2 ANQGSEA. The chain's CDR3 is CRVDDRGHVFNGYTF. The DNA for the CDR3 is TGCCGCGTTGACGACAGGGGGCACGTTTTTAATGGCTACACCTTC.

This clone appeared once. This chain connects TRBV2 to TRBJ2-7; D unresolved. V lost 6 bases to trimming and J lost 3 bases, with 3 bases between them. The CDR3 covers 10 residues. CDR1 is SNHLY, CDR2 FYNNEI, per germline. CDR3 coding DNA: TGTGCCAGCAGGCTCTACGAGCAGTACTTC. Translating it yields CASRLYEQYF. Supplemented by reference TRBV2 and TRBJ2-7, the full variable domain reads EPEVTQTPSHQVTQMGQEVILRCVPISNHLYFYWYRQILGQKVEFLVSFYNNEISEKSEIFDDQFSVERPDGSNFTLKIRSTKLEDSAMYFCASRLYEQYFGPGTRLTVT.

This clone occurred a few times. The J gene is TRBJ2-3, the V gene TRBV14; D is undetermined. Per germline, CDR1 SGHDN and CDR2 FVKESK. Trimming took 6 bases from V and 3 from J, leaving 10 bases between them. The CDR3 covers 13 residues. The CDR3 protein is CASSLSRTDTQYF. The CDR3 DNA reads as TGTGCCAGCAGTTTATCTCGAACAGATACGCAGTATTTT.

On this clone: With only one base between it and a far larger clone, this is likely a read error. The chain combines TRBV2 with TRBJ1-1; unclear D gene. Looked up from germline, CDR1 is SNHLY and CDR2 is FYNNEI. Trimming took 6 bases from V and 4 from J, leaving 21 bases between them. The CDR3 spans 16 residues. CDR3 sequence (DNA): TGTGCCAGCAGGGAAAGGTCAGCCTGGGAGAGCACTGAAGCTTTCTTT. It specifies CASRERSAWESTEAFF. Filled out from reference TRBV2 and TRBJ1-1, the complete variable domain reads EPEVTQTPSHQVTQMGQEVILRCVPISNHLYFYWYRQILGQKVEFLVSFYNNEISEKSEIFDDQFSVERPDGSNFTLKIRSTKLEDSAMYFCASRERSAWESTEAFFGQGTRLTVV.

This clone was detected a few times. The chain uses TRBV7-2 and TRBJ2-7; either TRBD1 or TRBD2 may fit D (5 bases each). Trimming left V 2 bases short and J 2 bases short, with 13 bases between. Germline V gives CDR1 SGHTA, CDR2 FQGNSA. The CDR3 runs to 15 residues. The CDR3 bases are TGTGCCAGCAGCTTAACGCAGGGACCAACCTACGAGCAGTACTTC. Translated: CASSLTQGPTYEQYF.

This chain links TRBV7-6 with TRBJ2-3; TRBD2 agrees at 10 bases. The CDR3 covers 18 residues. Germline values: CDR1 SGHVS, CDR2 FNYEAQ. V gave up 1 base and J gave up 1 base; unmatched junction bases: 8. The CDR3: CASSLVIAGGLGTDTQYF. The CDR3 nucleotides are TGTGCCAGCAGCTTAGTCATAGCGGGAGGACTTGGCACAGATACGCAGTATTTT.

Regarding this clone: A single base is all that separates this from a far larger clone, so a read error is likely. This sample also contains other DNA sequences that code for the same CDR3. In nucleotides, the CDR3 is TGCGCCAGCAGCGTAGCCGGAGGGGATGAGCAGTTCTTC. Protein sequence: CASSVAGGDEQFF. J is TRBJ2-1 and V is TRBV23-1; D may be TRBD2 (6 bases). TRBV23-1 is assigned to the ORF class and has an uncertain function. The germline V and J ends were trimmed by 6 bases and 8 bases, with 14 bases remaining between them. This CDR3 region has 13 residues.

This clone was seen ten or more times. J is TRBJ2-5 and V is TRBV7-2; 10 bases agree with TRBD2. This CDR3 is built from 15 residues. V shed 2 bases and J 4 bases; nucleotides not matched to a gene: 4. Germline V gene data show CDR1 as SGHTA and CDR2 as FQGNSA. The CDR3 coding sequence is TGTGCCAGCAGCTTACTAGCGGGAGCTGGAGAGACCCAGTACTTC. Translation: CASSLLAGAGETQYF.

This clone was picked up many times. CDR3 region: CASSAGRVSPGELFF. The CDR3, as DNA: TGTGCCAGCAGCGCTGGACGGGTCTCACCCGGGGAGCTGTTTTTT. This rearrangement joins TRBV9 to TRBJ2-2; no clear D. Per the germline V gene, CDR1 is SGDLS and CDR2 is YYNGEE. Trimming shortened V by 3 bases and J by 6 bases, and 15 bases separated the two germline ends. This CDR3 is built from 15 residues.

On this clone itself: This likely reflects a read error, since a far larger clone is one base away. CDR3 sequence: CASSLAGLAGTAYNEQFF. The CDR3 bases are TGTGCCAGCAGCTTAGCGGGATTAGCAGGTACGGCCTACAATGAGCAGTTCTTC. This chain connects TRBV11-2 to TRBJ2-1; D possibly corresponds to TRBD2 (5 bases). The CDR3 spans 18 residues. Trimming pared 1 base from V and 2 bases from J, leaving 18 bases between. The germline V gene encodes CDR1 SGHAT and CDR2 FQNNGV.

The chain couples TRBV7-4 to TRBJ2-7, with D tentatively TRBD1 or TRBD2 (5 bases each). V was pared by 6 bases and J by 6 bases, with 18 bases between. CDR1 and CDR2 (germline): SGHVT, SQSDAQ. CDR3 length: 14 amino acids. Here the CDR3 reads CASSYAGTATEQYF. The CDR3 DNA is TGTGCCAGCAGTTACGCCGGGACGGCAACCGAGCAGTACTTC.

A few counts support this clone. The J gene is TRBJ2-1, the V gene TRBV25-1, with 7 bases lining up with TRBD2. Germline trimming cut 5 bases from V and 7 bases from J; bases unmatched to any gene: 14. The CDR3 covers 16 residues. Germline V gene lookup returns CDR1 MGHDK and CDR2 SYGVNS. The CDR3 region has the DNA TGTGCCAGCAGTTTATCAAGGGAGGGCCTCTGGAATGAGCAGTTCTTC. It translates to CASSLSREGLWNEQFF.

Turning to this clone: This likely traces to a read error, being one base from a far larger clone. This sequence joins TRBV6-5 and TRBJ2-2; D is uncertain. Trimming cost V 6 bases and J 7 bases, with 12 bases left between them. This CDR3 spans 13 amino acids. The germline CDR1 and CDR2 sequences are MNHEY and SVGAGI. CDR3 sequence: CASSTFFGGELFF. The CDR3 coding sequence is TGTGCCAGCAGCACCTTTTTTGGCGGGGAGCTGTTTTTT.

This clone appeared a few times. This likely reflects a read error, since a far larger clone is one base away. Other DNA sequences of this sample code for an identical CDR3. The CDR3 DNA reads as TGCGCCAGCAGCGTAGCTGGGGGCGATGAGCAGTTCTTC. Amino acids: CASSVAGGDEQFF. The rearrangement links TRBV23-1 to TRBJ2-1; D might be TRBD1 (6 bases). TRBV23-1 is known as an ORF, though its function is uncertain. The CDR3 has 13 amino acids. V dropped 6 bases and J dropped 8 bases, with 14 bases sitting between them.

The chain employs TRBV9 and TRBJ2-7; D not certain. The CDR3 loop spans 10 amino acids. The V gene lost 5 bases and the J gene lost 3 bases, with 3 bases spanning the gap. CDR1 is SGDLS, CDR2 YYNGEE, per germline. CDR3 protein: CASRLYEQYF. The CDR3 nucleotides read TGTGCCAGCAGGCTCTACGAGCAGTACTTC.

Turning to this clone: A far larger clone is off by one base, so a read error is likely. This specimen includes other DNA sequences encoding the same CDR3. The chain employs TRBV29-1 and TRBJ1-2; D is unclear. The CDR3 sequence is 12 residues long. Germline V gene lookup returns CDR1 SQVTM and CDR2 ANQGSEA. CDR3 DNA: TGCAGCGCCTCGCGGGAATTCTATGGCTACACGTTC. This codes for CSASREFYGYTF. The variable domain in full, with the rest retrieved from reference TRBV29-1 and TRBJ1-2, is SAVISQKPSRDICQRGTSLTIQCQVDSQVTMMFWYRQQPGQSLTLIATANQGSEATYESGFVIDKFPISRPNLTFSTLTVSNMSPEDSSIYLCSASREFYGYTFGSGTRLTVV.

The V and J genes are TRBV7-6 and TRBJ2-7; possible D gene TRBD2, 5 bases. Trimming took off 5 bases at V and 6 bases at J, with 11 bases between the two ends. Germline-derived CDR1 and CDR2 are SGHVS and FNYEAQ. The CDR3 is 12 amino acids. The CDR3 DNA follows: TGTGCCAGCAGCGTAGAAGAGGGCGAGCAGTACTTC. Its protein product is CASSVEEGEQYF. Full variable domain (rest looked up from reference TRBV7-6 and TRBJ2-7): GAGVSQSPRYKVTKRGQDVALRCDPISGHVSLYWYRQALGQGPEFLTYFNYEAQQDKSGLPNDRFSAERPEGSISTLTIQRTEQRDSAMYRCASSVEEGEQYFGPGTRLTVT.

This clone has just a few counts. J is TRBJ2-1 and V is TRBV28, with 7 bases aligning to TRBD2. Germline V lookup: CDR1 MDHEN, CDR2 SYDVKM. The trim removed 5 bases at V and 10 bases at J, leaving 17 bases unmatched. This CDR3 has 16 amino acids. The CDR3 region is CASSTRLALGNMEQFF. CDR3 bases: TGTGCCAGCAGTACCAGACTAGCCTTAGGAAATATGGAGCAGTTCTTC.

To note about this clone: A far larger clone is one base from this, pointing to a likely read error. The chain recombines TRBV4-1 with TRBJ2-7; D may be TRBD2 (6 bases). With 3 bases removed from V and 3 bases from J, the gap between germline ends came to 15 bases. The length of the CDR3 is 15 residues. CDR1 and CDR2 (germline): MGHRA, YSYEKL. The CDR3 sequence: CASSHITGSIYEQYF. CDR3 DNA sequence: TGCGCCAGCAGCCATATCACCGGGAGCATCTACGAGCAGTACTTC.

As to this clone: A far larger clone differs by one base, so this is likely a read error. The CDR3 protein is CSVGQGVTNEKLFF. In DNA, the CDR3 is TGCAGCGTAGGACAGGGGGTGACTAATGAAAAACTGTTTTTT. This sequence joins TRBV29-1 and TRBJ1-4, with 10 nucleotides matching TRBD1. Germline CDR1 SQVTM, CDR2 ANQGSEA. The CDR3 consists of 14 residues. Trimming removed 6 bases from V and 2 bases from J; junction bases left unmatched: 3.

J is TRBJ1-1 and V is TRBV9; D call uncertain. Germline V lookup: CDR1 SGDLS, CDR2 YYNGEE. The CDR3 has 10 amino acids. Deletions cut 5 bases from V and 1 base from J, with 0 bases between. DNA of the CDR3: TGTGCCAGCAGGAACACTGAAGCTTTCTTT. Translated: CASRNTEAFF.

This sequence joins TRBV29-1 and TRBJ2-5, with D possibly TRBD1 on 5 matching bases. Deletions cut 0 bases from V and 5 bases from J, with 13 bases between. This CDR3 contains 14 residues. The germline V gene encodes CDR1 SQVTM and CDR2 ANQGSEA. The CDR3 DNA reads as TGCAGCGTTGAAGAAGACAGATTGAGGGAGACCCAGTACTTC. This encodes CSVEEDRLRETQYF.

This clone has just one count. The gene calls are TRBV9 and TRBJ2-7, with 12 bases lining up with TRBD2. The ends lost 0 bases at V and 5 bases at J; junction bases unmatched: 6. The length of the CDR3 is 16 residues. The V gene's germline CDR1 is SGDLS and CDR2 YYNGEE. The CDR3 spells CASSVAQLAGGNEQYF. In DNA form, the CDR3 reads TGTGCCAGCAGCGTAGCCCAACTAGCGGGGGGAAACGAGCAGTACTTC.